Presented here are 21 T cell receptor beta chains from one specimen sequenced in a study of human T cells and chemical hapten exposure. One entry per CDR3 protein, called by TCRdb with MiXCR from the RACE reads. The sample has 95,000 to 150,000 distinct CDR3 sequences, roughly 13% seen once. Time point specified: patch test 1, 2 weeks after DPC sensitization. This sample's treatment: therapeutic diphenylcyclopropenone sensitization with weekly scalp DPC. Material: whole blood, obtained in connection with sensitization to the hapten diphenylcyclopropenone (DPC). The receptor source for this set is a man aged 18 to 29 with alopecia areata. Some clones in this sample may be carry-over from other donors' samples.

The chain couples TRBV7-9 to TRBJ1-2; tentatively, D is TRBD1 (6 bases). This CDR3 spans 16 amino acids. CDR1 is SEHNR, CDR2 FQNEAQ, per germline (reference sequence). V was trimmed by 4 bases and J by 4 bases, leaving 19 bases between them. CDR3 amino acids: CASSSQTGPLVYGYTF. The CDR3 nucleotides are TGTGCCAGCAGCTCTCAGACAGGACCCCTAGTCTATGGCTACACCTTC.

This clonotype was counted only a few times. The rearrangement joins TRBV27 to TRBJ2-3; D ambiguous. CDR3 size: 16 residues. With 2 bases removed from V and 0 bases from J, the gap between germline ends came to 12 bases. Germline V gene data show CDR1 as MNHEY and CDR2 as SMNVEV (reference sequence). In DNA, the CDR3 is TGTGCCAGCAGTTTAGGGTCGGTCCAAAGCACAGATACGCAGTATTTT. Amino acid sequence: CASSLGSVQSTDTQYF.

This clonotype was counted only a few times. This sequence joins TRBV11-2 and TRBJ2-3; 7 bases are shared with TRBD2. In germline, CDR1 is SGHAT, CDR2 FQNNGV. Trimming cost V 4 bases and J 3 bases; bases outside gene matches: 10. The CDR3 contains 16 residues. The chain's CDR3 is CASSSGQMGGTDTQYF. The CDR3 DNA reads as TGTGCCAGCAGCTCAGGCCAGATGGGAGGGACAGATACGCAGTATTTT.

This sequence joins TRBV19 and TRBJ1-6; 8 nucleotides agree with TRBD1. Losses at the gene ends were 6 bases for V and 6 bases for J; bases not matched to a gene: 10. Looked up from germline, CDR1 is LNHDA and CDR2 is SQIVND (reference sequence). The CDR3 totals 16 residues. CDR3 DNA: TGTGCCAGTAGGCCTTACCCGGGACAGGCTAATTCACCCCTCCACTTT. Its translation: CASRPYPGQANSPLHF.

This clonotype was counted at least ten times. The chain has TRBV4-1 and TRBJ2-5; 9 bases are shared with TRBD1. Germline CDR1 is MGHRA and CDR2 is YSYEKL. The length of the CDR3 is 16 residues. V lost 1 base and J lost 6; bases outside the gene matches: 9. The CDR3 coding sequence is TGCGCCAGCAGCCAAGTCCTCCGGGACAGGGTGAAGACCCAGTACTTC. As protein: CASSQVLRDRVKTQYF.

CDR3 region: CASSLYLAGTGELFF. In nucleotides, the CDR3 is TGTGCCAGCAGTTTGTACCTAGCAGGTACCGGGGAGCTGTTTTTT. The J gene is TRBJ2-2, the V gene TRBV28; TRBD2 is a possible D gene (5 bases). The germline V gene encodes CDR1 MDHEN and CDR2 SYDVKM. CDR3 length: 15 amino acids. V lost 3 bases and J 5 bases, leaving 13 bases between the germline ends. The variable domain in full, with the rest retrieved from reference TRBV28 and TRBJ2-2, is DVKVTQSSRYLVKRTGEKVFLECVQDMDHENMFWYRQDPGLGLRLIYFSYDVKMKEKGDIPEGYSVSREKKERFSLILESASTNQTSMYLCASSLYLAGTGELFFGEGSRLTVL.

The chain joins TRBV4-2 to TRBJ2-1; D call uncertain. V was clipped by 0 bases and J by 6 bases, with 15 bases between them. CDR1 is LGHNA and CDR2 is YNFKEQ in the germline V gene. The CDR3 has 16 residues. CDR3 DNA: TGTGCCAGCAGCCAAGAATCGTATCTTCGGGCCAATGAGCAGTTCTTC. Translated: CASSQESYLRANEQFF.

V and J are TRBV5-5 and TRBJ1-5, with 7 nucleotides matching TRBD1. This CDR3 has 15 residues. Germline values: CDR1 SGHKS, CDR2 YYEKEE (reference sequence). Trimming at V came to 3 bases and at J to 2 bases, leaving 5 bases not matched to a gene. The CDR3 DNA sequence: TGTGCCAGCAGCTCACCAGGGACAGGCAATCAGCCCCAGCATTTT. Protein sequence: CASSSPGTGNQPQHF.

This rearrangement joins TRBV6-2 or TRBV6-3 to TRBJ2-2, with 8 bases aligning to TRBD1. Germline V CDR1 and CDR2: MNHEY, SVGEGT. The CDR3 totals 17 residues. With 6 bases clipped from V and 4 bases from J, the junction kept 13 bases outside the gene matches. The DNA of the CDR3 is TGTGCCAGCAGGTCCCCCAGGGCAGGGGGCAGCACCGGGGAGCTGTTTTTT. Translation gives CASRSPRAGGSTGELFF.

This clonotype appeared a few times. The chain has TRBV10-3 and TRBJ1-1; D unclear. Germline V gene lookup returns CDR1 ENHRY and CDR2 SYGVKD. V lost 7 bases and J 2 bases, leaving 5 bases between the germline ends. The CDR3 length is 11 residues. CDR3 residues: CAINSNTEAFF. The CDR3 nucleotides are TGTGCCATCAACTCCAACACTGAAGCTTTCTTT.

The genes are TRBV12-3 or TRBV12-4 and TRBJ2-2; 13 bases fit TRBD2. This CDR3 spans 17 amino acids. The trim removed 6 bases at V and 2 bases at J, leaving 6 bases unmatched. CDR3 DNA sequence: TGTGCCAGCAGGATGGGACTAGCGGGGACTAACACCGGGGAGCTGTTTTTT. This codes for CASRMGLAGTNTGELFF.

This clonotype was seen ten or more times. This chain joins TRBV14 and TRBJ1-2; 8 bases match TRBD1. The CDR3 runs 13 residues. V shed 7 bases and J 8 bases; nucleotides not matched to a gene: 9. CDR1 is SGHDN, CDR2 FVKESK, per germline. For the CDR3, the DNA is TGTGCCAGCACCAGGACAGGGTTTGGGGGCTACACCTTC. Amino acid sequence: CASTRTGFGGYTF.

The CDR3 sequence is CASSLVASGDTGELFF. As DNA, the CDR3 is TGTGCCAGCAGCTTAGTGGCTAGCGGGGACACCGGGGAGCTGTTTTTT. The gene calls are TRBV7-2 and TRBJ2-2; 9 bases agree with TRBD2. Germline V gives CDR1 SGHTA, CDR2 FQGNSA. V was clipped by 1 base and J by 3 bases; unmatched bases: 3. The CDR3 totals 16 residues.

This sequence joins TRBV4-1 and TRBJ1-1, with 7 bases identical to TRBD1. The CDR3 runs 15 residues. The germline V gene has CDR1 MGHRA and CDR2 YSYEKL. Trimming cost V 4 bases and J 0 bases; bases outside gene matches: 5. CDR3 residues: CASSPTGSMNTEAFF. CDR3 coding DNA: TGCGCCAGCAGCCCGACAGGGTCCATGAACACTGAAGCTTTCTTT.

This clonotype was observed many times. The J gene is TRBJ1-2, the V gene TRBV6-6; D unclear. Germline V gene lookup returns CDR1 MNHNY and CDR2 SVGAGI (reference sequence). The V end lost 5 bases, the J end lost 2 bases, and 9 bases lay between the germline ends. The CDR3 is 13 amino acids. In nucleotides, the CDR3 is TGTGCCAGCAGTCGGGATCTAAACTATGGCTACACCTTC. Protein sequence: CASSRDLNYGYTF.

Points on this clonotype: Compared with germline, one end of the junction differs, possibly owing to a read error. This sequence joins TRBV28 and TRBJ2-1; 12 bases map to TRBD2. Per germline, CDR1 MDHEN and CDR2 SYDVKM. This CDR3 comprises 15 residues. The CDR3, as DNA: TGTGCCAGCAGTTCAGGGACTAGCGGGTTCTATGAGCAGATCTTC. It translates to CASSSGTSGFYEQIF.

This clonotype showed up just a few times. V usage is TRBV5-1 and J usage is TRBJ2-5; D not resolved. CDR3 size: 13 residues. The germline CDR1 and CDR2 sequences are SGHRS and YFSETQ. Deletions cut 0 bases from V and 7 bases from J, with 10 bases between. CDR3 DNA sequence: TGCGCCAGCAGCTTGGTGAGGTTGGGGACCCAGTACTTC. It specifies CASSLVRLGTQYF. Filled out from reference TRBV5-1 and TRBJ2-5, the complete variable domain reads KAGVTQTPRYLIKTRGQQVTLSCSPISGHRSVSWYQQTPGQGLQFLFEYFSETQRNKGNFPGRFSGRQFSNSRSEMNVSTLELGDSALYLCASSLVRLGTQYFGPGTRLLVL.

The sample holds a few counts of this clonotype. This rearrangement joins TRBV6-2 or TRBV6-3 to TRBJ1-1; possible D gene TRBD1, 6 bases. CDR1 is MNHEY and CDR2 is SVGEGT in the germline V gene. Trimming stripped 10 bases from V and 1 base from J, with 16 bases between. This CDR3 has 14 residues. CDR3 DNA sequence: TGTGCCATTACCCCGGACAGTCCGAACACTGAAGCTTTCTTT. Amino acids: CAITPDSPNTEAFF.

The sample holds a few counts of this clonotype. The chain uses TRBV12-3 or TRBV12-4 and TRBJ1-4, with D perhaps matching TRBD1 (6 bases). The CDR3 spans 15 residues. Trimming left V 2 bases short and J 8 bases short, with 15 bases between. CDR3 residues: CASSLRGALGEKLFF. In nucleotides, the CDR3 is TGTGCCAGCAGTTTAAGGGGGGCACTCGGGGAAAAACTGTTTTTT.

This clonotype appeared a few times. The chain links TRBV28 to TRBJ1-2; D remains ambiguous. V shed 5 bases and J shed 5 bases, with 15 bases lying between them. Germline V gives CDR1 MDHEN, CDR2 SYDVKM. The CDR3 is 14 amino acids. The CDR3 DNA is TGTGCCAGCAGTCTAAAAATGGAGATTTATGGCTACACCTTC. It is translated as CASSLKMEIYGYTF.

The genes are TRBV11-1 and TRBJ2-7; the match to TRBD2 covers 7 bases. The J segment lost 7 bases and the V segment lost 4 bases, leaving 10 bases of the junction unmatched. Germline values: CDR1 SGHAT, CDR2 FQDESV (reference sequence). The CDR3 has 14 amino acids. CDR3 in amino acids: CASSSMAGRIEQYF. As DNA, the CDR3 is TGTGCCAGCAGCTCGATGGCCGGGAGGATTGAGCAGTACTTC.